The sequence of this T cell receptor beta chain was determined in a study of blood T cell repertoires in COVID-19. Study information: Samples of COVID-19 (acute and convalescent) were obtained from the United States, Italy and Spain. PBMCs, B-cell-depleted T cells, or T cells were the source of the cDNA or gDNA that made up the material.

This CDR3 has 14 amino acids. Per the germline V gene, CDR1 is SNHLY and CDR2 is FYNNEI. V was trimmed by 3 bases and J by 7 bases, leaving 16 bases between them. The assay was immunoSEQ multiplex PCR, and TCRdb's table has in-frame clones only and misses some. In the table there are under 550,000 clones, 70% to 90% of which are singletons. Seattle enrolled patients during active infection and tracked them longitudinally. Sequencing was done on a sample of peripheral blood. The sequence derives from a man younger than 30 with COVID-19, enrolled during active disease. The V call is TRBV2, the J call TRBJ2-7; D may be TRBD1 (8 bases). CDR3 loop: CASSEVPQGGEQYF. The CDR3 DNA follows: TGTGCCAGCAGTGAGGTCCCACAGGGGGGGGAGCAGTACTTC. Full variable domain (remainder filled in from reference TRBV2 and TRBJ2-7): EPEVTQTPSHQVTQMGQEVILRCVPISNHLYFYWYRQILGQKVEFLVSFYNNEISEKSEIFDDQFSVERPDGSNFTLKIRSTKLEDSAMYFCASSEVPQGGEQYFGPGTRLTVT.